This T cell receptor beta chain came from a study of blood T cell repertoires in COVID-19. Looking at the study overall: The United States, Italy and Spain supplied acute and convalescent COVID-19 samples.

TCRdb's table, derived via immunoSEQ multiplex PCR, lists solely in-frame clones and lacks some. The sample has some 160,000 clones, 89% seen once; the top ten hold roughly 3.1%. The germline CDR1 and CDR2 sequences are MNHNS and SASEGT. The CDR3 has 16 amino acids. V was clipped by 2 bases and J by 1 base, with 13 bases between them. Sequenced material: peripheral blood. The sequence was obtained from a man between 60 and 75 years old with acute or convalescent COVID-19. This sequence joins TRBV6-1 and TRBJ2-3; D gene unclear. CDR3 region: CASSEFGSLGTDTQYF. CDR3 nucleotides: TGTGCCAGCAGTGAATTCGGTAGCTTAGGCACAGATACGCAGTATTTT.